The 11 T cell receptor beta chains below all came from one sample that was sequenced in a study of regulatory T cells in long-lasting Graves disease. The time point was: persistent/refractory GD, antithyroid drugs over 5 years with positive TRAb. RNA extracted from PBMCs served as the sequencing template. For TCR beta, libraries came from iRepertoire HTBI primers and Arm-PCR of CDR3 regions. TCRdb re-derived calls from the multiplex PCR reads in MiXCR, one entry per CDR3 protein. This table has around 430,000 distinct CDR3 sequences, under 25% appearing once. The sequenced sample was peripheral blood mononuclear cells (PBMCs), obtained when the disease was refractory, from a patient treated with antithyroid drugs. Receptor source: a female donor with Graves disease.

The sample holds many counts of this clonotype. The chain employs TRBV28 and TRBJ2-5; weak D call: TRBD2 (6 bases). Trimming shortened V by 4 bases and J by 5 bases, and 14 bases separated the two germline ends. Germline V CDR1 and CDR2: MDHEN, SYDVKM. The CDR3 spans 14 residues. The CDR3 region is CASSSSGVIETQYF. As DNA, the CDR3 is TGTGCCAGCAGTTCCTCGGGGGTTATCGAGACCCAGTACTTC.

The gene calls are TRBV30 and TRBJ1-1; tentatively, D is TRBD1 (5 bases). Trimming removed 3 bases at V and 6 bases at J, with 11 bases between. The V gene's germline CDR1 is GTSNPN and CDR2 SVGIG (reference sequence). The CDR3 has 12 amino acids. The CDR3 sequence: CAWRDTFAEAFF. In nucleotides, the CDR3 is TGTGCCTGGAGGGACACATTCGCTGAAGCTTTCTTT.

This clonotype was observed a few times. The V call is TRBV27, the J call TRBJ1-5; 9 nucleotides match TRBD1. The CDR3 consists of 18 residues. Unmatched junction bases numbered 12, after V lost 6 bases and J lost 0 bases. Germline V gene sequence: CDR1 MNHEY, CDR2 SMNVEV (reference sequence). The CDR3 loop reads CASRPQGQGQYSNQPQHF. The CDR3 region has the DNA TGTGCCAGCAGACCTCAGGGACAGGGCCAATATAGCAATCAGCCCCAGCATTTT.

There are many counts of this clonotype. The chain links TRBV6-5 to TRBJ1-2; 7 bases agree with TRBD1. CDR1 MNHEY and CDR2 SVGAGI come from the germline V gene. Trimming took 0 bases from V and 7 from J; bases not matched to a gene: 8. The CDR3 totals 15 residues. CDR3: CASSYSTGFTAGYTF. CDR3 nucleotides: TGTGCCAGCAGTTACTCGACAGGGTTTACTGCTGGCTACACCTTC.

With regard to this clonotype: A much larger clone sits a single nucleotide away, making a read error possible. The chain combines TRBV6-1 with TRBJ2-7; 8 positions agree with TRBD1. The CDR3 consists of 14 residues. Germline V gene lookup returns CDR1 MNHNS and CDR2 SASEGT. Unmatched junction bases numbered 6, after V lost 8 bases and J lost 0 bases. The CDR3 sequence: CASGLTGGSYEQYF. DNA of the CDR3: TGTGCCAGCGGATTAACAGGGGGCTCCTACGAGCAGTACTTC.

This sequence joins TRBV18 and TRBJ1-1; D remains unclear. The V and J ends lost 3 bases and 4 bases respectively, with 9 bases between them. CDR1 and CDR2 (germline): KGHSH, LQKENI. This CDR3 region has 13 residues. The CDR3 reads CASSPVGSTEAFF. For the CDR3, the DNA is TGTGCCAGCTCACCCGTGGGCTCCACTGAAGCTTTCTTT.

V and J are TRBV19 and TRBJ2-7; a weak D match, TRBD1 (6 bases). Trimming removed 10 bases from V and 7 bases from J, with 26 bases in between. There are 15 residues in the CDR3. Germline V CDR1 and CDR2: LNHDA, SQIVND (reference sequence). This CDR3 reads CATRDFPGQHSEQYF. Here the CDR3 DNA reads TGTGCCACCCGCGACTTTCCAGGACAGCATTCAGAGCAGTACTTC.

This clonotype was seen once. A junction end diverges from the germline sequence, so it may reflect a read error. This chain links TRBV7-2 with TRBJ1-2; D possibly corresponds to TRBD1 (5 bases). CDR1 SGHTA and CDR2 FQGNSA come from the germline V gene. The CDR3 sequence is 13 residues long. The CDR3 DNA reads as TGTGCCAGCAGCCTCGACAGTAACTATAGCTACACCTTC. This gives the protein CASSLDSNYSYTF.

This clonotype was seen just once. The rearrangement links TRBV20-1 to TRBJ2-3; TRBD2 matches 12 bases. V was pared by 3 bases and J by 10 bases, with 8 bases of the junction left unmatched. In germline, CDR1 is DFQATT, CDR2 SNEGSKA (reference sequence). The CDR3 has 14 residues. The chain's CDR3 is CSASPSGGATSQYF. Written as DNA, the CDR3 is TGCAGTGCTAGCCCTAGCGGGGGGGCCACTTCGCAGTATTTT.

V and J are TRBV9 and TRBJ1-1; TRBD1 matches 10 bases. The germline V gene encodes CDR1 SGDLS and CDR2 YYNGEE. CDR3 length: 15 amino acids. Trimming cost V 3 bases and J 7 bases; bases outside gene matches: 9. The DNA for the CDR3 is TGTGCCAGCAGCGCCACCGGGACAGGGGCTATTGAAGCTTTCTTT. Translated, it gives CASSATGTGAIEAFF.

V is TRBV6-2 or TRBV6-3 and J is TRBJ2-5; 11 nucleotides line up with TRBD2. Germline CDR1 MNHEY, CDR2 SVGEGT. V dropped 2 bases and J dropped 2; count of bases not matched to a gene: 16. This CDR3 has 20 amino acids. In DNA form, the CDR3 reads TGTGCCAGCAGTTACCCTACTGTTGGTAGCGGGGGGGTAACACAAGAGACCCAGTACTTC. Translated: CASSYPTVGSGGVTQETQYF.